The present T cell receptor beta chain was sequenced within a study of T-cell reconstitution after alpha-beta-depleted transplantation in children. Findings of the study overall: Some patients showed high day-60 TCRbeta diversity, which derived from surviving recipient T cells and thymic progenitors. Expanded graft clones, several hundred of them, were reportedly the source of alpha-beta T cells about two months after transplant. Counts and diversity of T cells one year after transplant came mostly from newly produced T cells.

The germline CDR1 and CDR2 sequences are MNHEY and SVGAGI. The CDR3 sequence is 16 residues long. Between the trimmed V and J ends, which lost 5 bases and 3 bases, there was a span of 17 bases. This clonotype was seen repeatedly, ten times or more. The antigen remains undetermined. The TCRbeta library was prepared with unique molecular identifiers. TCRdb re-analysed the PCR reads in MiXCR, keeping a single row per CDR3 protein. Of over 400,000 distinct CDR3 sequences in the sample, roughly two fifths are singletons; the top ten hold under 30%. The sequence derives from a girl under 10 years old with aplastic anemia, due to receive a stem cell transplant. The chain joins TRBV6-5 to TRBJ1-5; D may be TRBD1 (5 bases). The source material was PBMCs, sampled before TCRalphabeta/CD19-depleted stem cell transplant. The CDR3 nucleotides read TGTGCCAGCAGTACTCGGATGGGGCCCTCCAATCAGCCCCAGCATTTT. It specifies CASSTRMGPSNQPQHF.